The rows below give T cell receptor beta chains drawn from one sample of a study of cytomegalovirus exposure and HLA in healthy donors. The method was immunoSEQ multiplex PCR; TCRdb's version includes in-frame clones alone and lacks a portion of them. This table has about 100,000 clones, around 83% appearing once. What was sequenced was PBMCs. The receptor source for this set is a woman in her late teens or twenties in good health and CMV-seronegative. Both conserved end residues are part of each CDR3. D genes are given only for firm matches. Expanded clones get a size class; other rows say once, few or many, or leave the size out.

TRBV29-1	TRBJ2-1	TRBD2	NA	CSATGTSGRKGYNEQFF	TGCAGCGCGACCGGGACTAGCGGGAGGAAGGGGTACAATGAGCAGTTCTTC
TRBV5-4	TRBJ2-2	TRBD2	NA	CASSPGPSGRFTGELFF	TGTGCCAGCAGCCCTGGACCTAGCGGGAGGTTTACCGGGGAGCTGTTTTTT
TRBV30	TRBJ2-3	NA	NA	CAWSRQDTHTDTQYF	TGTGCCTGGAGTAGGCAGGACACCCACACAGATACGCAGTATTTT
TRBV29-1	TRBJ2-2	TRBD2	NA	CSVDSGGAGELFF	TGCAGCGTTGATAGCGGGGGTGCCGGGGAGCTGTTTTTT
TRBV28	TRBJ1-2	NA	NA	CASRPFSEESYGYTF	TGTGCCAGCAGACCCTTTAGCGAAGAGTCATATGGCTACACCTTC
TRBV19	TRBJ2-7	NA	NA	CASSINTGTYEQYF	TGTGCCAGTAGTATCAACACAGGTACCTACGAGCAGTACTTC
TRBV6-5	TRBJ1-2	TRBD1	once	CASSFTGTGGRGYTF	TGTGCCAGCAGTTTCACCGGGACAGGGGGCCGGGGCTACACCTTC
TRBV29-1	TRBJ1-2	TRBD1	NA	CSVKPGQGDYGYTF	TGCAGCGTCAAACCGGGACAGGGGGACTATGGCTACACCTTC
TRBV4-3	TRBJ1-2	NA	NA	CASSQDGRTPLVGYTF	TGCGCCAGCAGCCAAGACGGACGGACTCCCCTAGTTGGCTACACCTTC
TRBV6-5	TRBJ2-7	TRBD1	few	CASSATGEYEQYF	TGTGCCAGCAGTGCGACAGGGGAGTACGAGCAGTACTTC
TRBV11-2	TRBJ2-1	TRBD1	NA	CASSLGGTGREYEQFF	TGTGCCAGCAGCTTAGGGGGGACAGGGAGAGAATATGAGCAGTTCTTC
TRBV6-1	TRBJ2-3	NA	NA	CASSEGRDTQYF	TGTGCCAGCAGTGAGGGGCGAGATACGCAGTATTTT
TRBV7-9	TRBJ2-3	NA	NA	CSSSYAGDTQYF	TGTTCCAGCAGCTACGCCGGAGATACGCAGTATTTT
TRBV6-5	TRBJ2-2	NA	NA	CASRPGEPGELFF	TGTGCCAGCAGGCCCGGGGAGCCCGGGGAGCTGTTTTTT
TRBV7-2	TRBJ2-5	TRBD2	once	CASSPQLAGRETQYF	TGTGCCAGCAGCCCACAACTAGCGGGGAGGGAGACCCAGTACTTC
TRBV7-3	TRBJ1-1	TRBD1	NA	CASSPRGRNEAFF	TGTGCCAGCAGCCCTAGGGGGCGAAATGAAGCTTTCTTT
TRBV28	TRBJ2-1	TRBD2	few	CASSLDLAGTGSYNEQFF	TGTGCCAGCAGTTTAGATTTAGCGGGCACCGGGTCCTACAATGAGCAGTTCTTC
TRBV7-2	TRBJ2-7	TRBD2	NA	CASSLGTSSSYEQYF	TGTGCCAGCAGCCTCGGGACTAGCAGCTCCTACGAGCAGTACTTC
TRBV28	TRBJ2-1	TRBD1	NA	CASSLGGQGLDDEQFF	TGTGCCAGCAGTTTAGGGGGACAGGGGCTTGACGATGAGCAGTTCTTC
TRBV27	TRBJ2-3	TRBD2	NA	CASSLFPTRTSGGADTQYF	TGTGCCAGCAGTTTATTCCCCACACGGACTAGCGGGGGGGCAGATACGCAGTATTTT
TRBV7-9	TRBJ2-7	NA	NA	CASSISFEQYF	TGTGCCAGCAGCATCTCTTTCGAGCAGTACTTC
TRBV7-9	TRBJ2-5	NA	once	CASSPLRETQYF	TGTGCCAGCAGCCCTCTGCGGGAGACCCAGTACTTC
TRBV5-1	TRBJ2-1	TRBD2	NA	CASSSVSGGALDEQFF	TGCGCCAGCAGCTCGGTGTCGGGGGGGGCCTTGGATGAGCAGTTCTTC
TRBV7-9	TRBJ1-1	TRBD1	NA	CASISSDRGNTEAFF	TGTGCCAGCATCAGCTCGGACAGGGGTAACACTGAAGCTTTCTTT
TRBV5-4	TRBJ1-6	NA	few	CASSSVGQRQILHF	TGTGCCAGCAGCTCAGTCGGACAGCGCCAAATCCTCCACTTT
TRBV6-6	TRBJ2-1	NA	NA	CASRPTAVYYEQFF	TGTGCCAGCAGGCCTACGGCGGTTTATTATGAGCAGTTCTTC
TRBV6-1	TRBJ2-7	TRBD2	NA	CASSRTSGGSDEQYF	TGTGCCAGCAGTAGGACTAGCGGGGGGTCCGACGAGCAGTACTTC
TRBV18	TRBJ1-2	TRBD1	NA	CASSLNTGTANYGYTF	TGTGCCAGCTCACTGAATACCGGGACAGCTAACTATGGCTACACCTTC
TRBV19	TRBJ2-7	TRBD1	NA	CASSTQSGGKHEQYF	TGTGCCAGTAGTACACAATCAGGGGGCAAGCACGAGCAGTACTTC
TRBV7-3	TRBJ2-1	NA	NA	CASSQTTGAGNNEQFF	TGTGCCAGCAGCCAAACGACCGGGGCGGGGAACAATGAGCAGTTCTTC
TRBV2	TRBJ2-7	TRBD2	once	CASSVVSGGYEQYF	TGTGCCAGCAGTGTGGTTTCGGGGGGCTACGAGCAGTACTTC
TRBV6-1	TRBJ1-3	NA	NA	CATGQTSGNTIYF	TGTGCCACCGGACAGACCTCTGGAAACACCATATATTTT
TRBV19	TRBJ2-3	NA	NA	CASRRGAGTDTQYF	TGTGCCAGTAGACGGGGGGCCGGAACAGATACGCAGTATTTT
TRBV28	TRBJ1-4	TRBD1	NA	CASTPPWDRYNEKLFF	TGTGCCAGCACCCCACCGTGGGACAGATATAATGAAAAACTGTTTTTT
TRBV9	TRBJ2-2	TRBD2	once	CASSVWGGNTGELFF	TGTGCCAGCAGCGTGTGGGGGGGAAACACCGGGGAGCTGTTTTTT
TRBV27	TRBJ2-7	TRBD1	NA	CASSFQGTGVYEQYF	TGTGCCAGCAGTTTTCAGGGGACAGGGGTTTACGAGCAGTACTTC
TRBV20-1	TRBJ1-3	TRBD1	few	CRGDRGNTIYF	TGCCGGGGGGACAGGGGAAACACCATATATTTT
TRBV19	TRBJ1-6	TRBD1	few	CASSTTGGTIYSPLHF	TGTGCCAGTAGTACCACAGGGGGCACGATTTATTCACCCCTCCACTTT
TRBV5-8	TRBJ2-1	TRBD2	NA	CASSLGRTSGYNEQFF	TGTGCCAGCAGCTTGGGACGGACTAGCGGTTACAATGAGCAGTTCTTC
TRBV7-9	TRBJ2-7	NA	NA	CASSPRGGKTPYEQYF	TGTGCCAGCAGCCCGAGGGGGGGGAAGACGCCGTACGAGCAGTACTTC
TRBV6-4	TRBJ2-1	NA	NA	CASSDEPGSYNEQFF	TGTGCCAGCAGTGACGAACCCGGCTCCTACAATGAGCAGTTCTTC
TRBV2	TRBJ1-4	NA	NA	CASSGEVGREKLFF	TGTGCCAGCAGTGGGGAGGTAGGACGCGAAAAACTGTTTTTT
TRBV18	TRBJ2-5	NA	NA	CASSPVHEHETQYF	TGTGCCAGCTCACCGGTACACGAACATGAGACCCAGTACTTC
TRBV7-9	TRBJ2-1	TRBD1	once	CASSLRGPSGNEQFF	TGTGCCAGCAGCTTAAGGGGGCCTTCGGGTAATGAGCAGTTCTTC
TRBV5-1	TRBJ2-1	TRBD2	NA	CASSSAGGSYNEQFF	TGCGCCAGCAGTTCTGCGGGAGGCTCCTACAATGAGCAGTTCTTC
TRBV28	TRBJ2-3	TRBD1	NA	CASSLRGRTDTQYF	TGTGCCAGCAGTTTAAGGGGGCGCACAGATACGCAGTATTTT
TRBV4-2	TRBJ2-3	TRBD2	once	CASSQDWTSGRMTQYF	TGTGCCAGCAGCCAAGATTGGACTAGCGGGAGAATGACGCAGTATTTT
TRBV10-3	TRBJ1-2	TRBD1	NA	CAISDSTGGNYGYTF	TGTGCCATCAGTGACTCGACAGGGGGCAACTATGGCTACACCTTC
TRBV7-3	TRBJ2-3	NA	NA	CASSLSGSTDTQYF	TGTGCCAGCAGCTTGAGCGGGAGCACAGATACGCAGTATTTT
TRBV4-3	TRBJ1-4	NA	NA	CASSLSLGGEKLFF	TGCGCCAGCAGCCTAAGCCTAGGAGGGGAAAAACTGTTTTTT
TRBV4-1	TRBJ2-6	NA	NA	CASSPYPANSGANVLTF	TGCGCCAGCAGCCCATACCCTGCTAACTCTGGGGCCAACGTCCTGACTTTC
TRBV30	TRBJ1-4	TRBD1	once	CAWSKGQGFEKLFF	TGTGCCTGGAGTAAGGGACAGGGATTTGAAAAACTGTTTTTT
TRBV4-1	TRBJ1-5	NA	NA	CASRPRDISNQPQHF	TGCGCCAGCAGACCACGGGACATTAGCAATCAGCCCCAGCATTTT
TRBV29-1	TRBJ2-5	TRBD2	NA	CSGLLAVGETQYF	TGCAGCGGGCTACTAGCGGTGGGAGAGACCCAGTACTTC